This TCR beta chain was recovered during a study of T cells in Graves' hyperthyroidism and ophthalmopathy. In this sample, this clonotype turned up a few times. Its target is unknown. Study findings and constraints: Ophthalmopathy prediction by the model preceded onset by a median about 6 months.

With 1 base removed from V and 0 bases from J, the gap between germline ends came to 16 bases. This CDR3 has 17 amino acids. Per the germline V gene, CDR1 is MGHDK and CDR2 is SYGVNS. For Graves' hyperthyroidism to be stable, ophthalmopathy could not progress within 18 months. RNA transcripts were the template for amplifying TCR beta CDR3 regions. When the TCR CDR3 underwent first-round RT-PCR, the HTBI primer set was used. TCRdb independently ran MiXCR on the multiplex PCR reads; one entry per CDR3 protein. The table has around 720,000 distinct CDR3 sequences, roughly a third seen once. This sequence joins TRBV25-1 and TRBJ2-7, with D tentatively TRBD1 or TRBD2 (5 bases each). The specimen was blood. The sequence was obtained from a woman in her forties with Graves' hyperthyroidism. DNA of the CDR3: TGTGCCAGCAGTGAATCCCACGGACGGGGACGCTCCTACGAGCAGTACTTC. Protein: CASSESHGRGRSYEQYF.